Each of the 17 T cell receptor beta chains below was sequenced from the same sample in a study of CXCR3-negative and CXCR3-positive naive CD8 T cells. The libraries of TRB cDNA were constructed through 5' RACE using UMI labels. Each CDR3 protein gets one entry in TCRdb, which reprocessed the 5' RACE reads and gives no DNA. The listing records approximately 100,000 distinct CDR3 sequences. Sequencing used naive CXCR3- CD8+ T cells from blood. Noted subset: CD45RO-CCR7+CD27+CD95- naive CD8+ T cells lacking CXCR3 (TNR3-). Every receptor here comes from a human donor in good health. Some clones in this sample may be carry-over from other donors' samples.

This chain uses TRBV27 with TRBJ2-2; TCRdb indicates TRBD2, and absent DNA this call remains unverified. Looked up from germline, CDR1 is MNHEY and CDR2 is SMNVEV (reference sequence). This CDR3 is built from 13 residues. CDR3 amino acids: CASSLSGSGELFF.

CDR3 protein: CSVGSRGDEQYF. The gene calls are TRBV29-1 and TRBJ2-7; TCRdb indicates TRBD2, and absent DNA this call remains unverified. This CDR3 region has 12 residues. The germline CDR1 and CDR2 sequences are SQVTM and ANQGSEA.

V usage is TRBV4-2 and J usage is TRBJ2-7; the D call of TRBD1 rests on TCRdb alone, since no DNA is present to check it. From germline, CDR1 is LGHNA and CDR2 YNFKEQ. The CDR3 sequence is 14 residues long. The CDR3 protein is CASSPGTGGIEQYF.

The chain is built from TRBV29-1 and TRBJ2-7. The CDR3 contains 13 residues. Germline V gene sequence: CDR1 SQVTM, CDR2 ANQGSEA. CDR3 sequence: CSVEVLSPYEQYF.

This CDR3 is CASSFLSGQETQYF. V gene TRBV7-6 combines with J gene TRBJ2-5; TCRdb selects TRBD2, and the lack of DNA leaves this call unchecked. This CDR3 is 14 amino acids long. Per the germline V gene, CDR1 is SGHVS and CDR2 is FNYEAQ.

V and J are TRBV19 and TRBJ2-2; TCRdb lists TRBD1, though no DNA is available to test this call. Germline CDR1 reads LNHDA; CDR2 reads SQIVND (reference sequence). The CDR3 runs to 14 residues. CDR3 sequence reads: CASSLQGSTGELFF. Based on the CDR3 plus reference TRBV19 and TRBJ2-2, the full variable domain is DGGITQSPKYLFRKEGQNVTLSCEQNLNHDAMYWYRQDPGQGLRLIYYSQIVNDFQKGDIAEGYSVSREKKESFPLTVTSAQKNPTAFYLCASSLQGSTGELFFGEGSRLTVL.

V gene TRBV15 combines with J gene TRBJ2-3; TCRdb calls TRBD1, which cannot be checked without DNA. This CDR3 has 14 amino acids. Germline assignment: CDR1 LNHNV and CDR2 YYDKDF (reference sequence). The CDR3 reads CATSRRTGSDTQYF.

The chain carries TRBV12-3 or TRBV12-4 and TRBJ1-5. This CDR3 is built from 14 residues. Here the CDR3 reads CASGTSSHNQPQHF.

The chain carries TRBV2 and TRBJ2-1; TCRdb indicates TRBD2, and absent DNA this call remains unverified. CDR1 and CDR2 from the germline V gene are SNHLY and FYNNEI. This CDR3 has 17 amino acids. CDR3 sequence: CASIPLAGELSYNEQFF.

The rearrangement joins TRBV7-3 to TRBJ2-1; TCRdb indicates TRBD2, and absent DNA this call remains unverified. Germline V gene data show CDR1 as SGHTA and CDR2 as FQGTGA. This CDR3 region has 13 residues. The CDR3 here is CASSLGRANEQFF.

V and J are TRBV7-9 and TRBJ2-7. CDR3 length: 13 residues. The germline gives CDR1 SEHNR, CDR2 FQNEAQ (reference sequence). The CDR3 loop is CASSLAGNYEQYF.

The chain is built from TRBV29-1 and TRBJ2-5; TCRdb selects TRBD1, and the lack of DNA leaves this call unchecked. CDR3 length equals 15 residues. The germline V gene has CDR1 SQVTM and CDR2 ANQGSEA. This CDR3 is CSVRQGGSVQETQYF.

The chain recombines TRBV20-1 with TRBJ2-7; TCRdb reports TRBD1, a call that lacks DNA to check it against. The CDR3 covers 14 residues. Germline loops: CDR1 DFQATT, CDR2 SNEGSKA (reference sequence). Here the CDR3 reads CSASPSRDSYEQYF.

V usage is TRBV6-2 or TRBV6-3 and J usage is TRBJ2-5; the D call of TRBD2 rests on TCRdb alone, since no DNA is present to check it. The CDR3 length is 15 residues. The germline gives CDR1 MNHEY, CDR2 SVGEGT. CDR3 protein: CASSYLRGLQETQYF.

This chain connects TRBV7-2 to TRBJ2-7; the TCRdb D gene call, TRBD1, has no DNA to confirm it. The CDR3 is 14 residues long. CDR1 and CDR2 (germline): SGHTA, FQGNSA. This chain's CDR3 is CASSAPAWSYEQYF.

V usage is TRBV10-3 and J usage is TRBJ1-2; TCRdb calls TRBD1, which cannot be checked without DNA. The CDR3 is made up of 13 amino acids. Germline V lookup: CDR1 ENHRY, CDR2 SYGVKD. CDR3: CAISEHAPSGYTF.

The chain recombines TRBV4-3 with TRBJ2-3; the TCRdb D gene call, TRBD2, has no DNA to confirm it. CDR1 and CDR2 from the germline V gene are LGHNA and YSLEER. The CDR3 length is 16 residues. The CDR3 spells CASSRGVLVGTDTQYF.